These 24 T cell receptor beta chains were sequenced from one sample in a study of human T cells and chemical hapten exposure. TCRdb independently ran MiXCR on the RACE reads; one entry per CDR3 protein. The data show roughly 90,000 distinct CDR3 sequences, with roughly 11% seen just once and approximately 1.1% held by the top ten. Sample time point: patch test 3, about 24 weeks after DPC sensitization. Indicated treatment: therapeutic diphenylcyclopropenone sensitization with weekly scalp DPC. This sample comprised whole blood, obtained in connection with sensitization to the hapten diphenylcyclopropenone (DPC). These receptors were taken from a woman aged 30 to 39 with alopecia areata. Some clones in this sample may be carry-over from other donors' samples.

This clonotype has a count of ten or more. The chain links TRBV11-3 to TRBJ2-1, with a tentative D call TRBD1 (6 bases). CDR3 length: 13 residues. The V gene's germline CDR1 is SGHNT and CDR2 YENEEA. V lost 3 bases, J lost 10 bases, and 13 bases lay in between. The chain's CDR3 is CASSFLQGEEQFF. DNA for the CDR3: TGTGCCAGCAGCTTCTTACAGGGAGAAGAGCAGTTCTTC.

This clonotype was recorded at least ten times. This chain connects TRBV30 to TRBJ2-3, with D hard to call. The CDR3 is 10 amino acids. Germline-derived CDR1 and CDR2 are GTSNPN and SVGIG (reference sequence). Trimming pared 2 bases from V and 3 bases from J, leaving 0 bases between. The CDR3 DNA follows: TGTGCCTGGAGTACAGATACGCAGTATTTT. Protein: CAWSTDTQYF.

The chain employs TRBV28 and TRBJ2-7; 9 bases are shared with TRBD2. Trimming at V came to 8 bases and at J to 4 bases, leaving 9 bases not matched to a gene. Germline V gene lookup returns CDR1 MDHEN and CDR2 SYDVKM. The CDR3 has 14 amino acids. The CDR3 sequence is CASLPLAGWYEQYF. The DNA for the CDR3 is TGTGCCAGCCTCCCCCTAGCGGGATGGTACGAGCAGTACTTC.

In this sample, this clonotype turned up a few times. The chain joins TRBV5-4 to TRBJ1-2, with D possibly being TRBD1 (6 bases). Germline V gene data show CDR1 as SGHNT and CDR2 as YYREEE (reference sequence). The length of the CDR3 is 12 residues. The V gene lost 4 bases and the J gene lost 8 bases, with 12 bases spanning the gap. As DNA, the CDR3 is TGTGCCAGCAGCCCAAAACAGGGAGGCTACACCTTC. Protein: CASSPKQGGYTF.

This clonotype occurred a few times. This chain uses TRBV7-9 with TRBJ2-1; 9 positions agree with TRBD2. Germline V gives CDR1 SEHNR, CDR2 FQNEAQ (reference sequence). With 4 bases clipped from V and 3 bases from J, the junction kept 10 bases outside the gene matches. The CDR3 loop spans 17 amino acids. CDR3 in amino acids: CASSSLIVAGDYNEQFF. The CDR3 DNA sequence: TGTGCCAGCAGCTCCCTTATTGTAGCGGGGGACTACAATGAGCAGTTCTTC.

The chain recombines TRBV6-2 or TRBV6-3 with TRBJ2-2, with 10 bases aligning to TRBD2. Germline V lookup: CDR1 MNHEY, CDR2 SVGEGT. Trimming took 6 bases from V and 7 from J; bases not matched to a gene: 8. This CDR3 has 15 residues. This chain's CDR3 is CASRSSGRRGGELFF. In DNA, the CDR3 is TGTGCCAGCAGGTCTAGCGGGAGACGGGGCGGGGAGCTGTTTTTT.

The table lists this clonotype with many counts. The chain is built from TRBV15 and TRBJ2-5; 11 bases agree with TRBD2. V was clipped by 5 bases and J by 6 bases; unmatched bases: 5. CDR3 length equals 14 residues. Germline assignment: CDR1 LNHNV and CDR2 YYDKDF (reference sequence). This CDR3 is CATSLAGGGQTQYF. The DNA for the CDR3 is TGTGCCACCAGCCTAGCGGGGGGCGGGCAGACCCAGTACTTC.

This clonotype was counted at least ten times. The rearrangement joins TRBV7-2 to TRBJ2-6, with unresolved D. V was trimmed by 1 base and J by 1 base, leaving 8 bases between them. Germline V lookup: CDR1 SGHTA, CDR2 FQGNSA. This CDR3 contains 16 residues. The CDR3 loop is CASSLGVSSGANVLTF. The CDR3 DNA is TGTGCCAGCAGCTTAGGGGTTAGTTCTGGGGCCAACGTCCTGACTTTC.

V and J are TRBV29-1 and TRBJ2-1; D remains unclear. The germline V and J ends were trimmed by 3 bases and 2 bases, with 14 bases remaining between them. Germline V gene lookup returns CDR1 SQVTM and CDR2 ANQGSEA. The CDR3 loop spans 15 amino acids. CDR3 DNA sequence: TGCAGCGTTGATTTTCTGCAGTCCACCTACAATGAGCAGTTCTTC. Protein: CSVDFLQSTYNEQFF.

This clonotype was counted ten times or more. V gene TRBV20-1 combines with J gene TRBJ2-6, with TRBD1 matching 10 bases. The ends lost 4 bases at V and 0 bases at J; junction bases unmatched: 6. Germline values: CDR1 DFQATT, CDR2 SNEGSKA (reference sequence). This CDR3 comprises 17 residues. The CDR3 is CSAILTGGTSGANVLTF. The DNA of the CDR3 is TGCAGTGCTATTCTGACAGGGGGCACCTCTGGGGCCAACGTCCTGACTTTC.

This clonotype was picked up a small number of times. The CDR3, as DNA: TGTGCCAGCTCACCACTACCCCTCAATAATTCACCCCTCCACTTT. As protein: CASSPLPLNNSPLHF. The rearrangement uses TRBV18 and TRBJ1-6; D ambiguous. The CDR3 totals 15 residues. V was clipped by 1 base and J by 5 bases, with 9 bases between them. Germline V gene lookup returns CDR1 KGHSH and CDR2 LQKENI.

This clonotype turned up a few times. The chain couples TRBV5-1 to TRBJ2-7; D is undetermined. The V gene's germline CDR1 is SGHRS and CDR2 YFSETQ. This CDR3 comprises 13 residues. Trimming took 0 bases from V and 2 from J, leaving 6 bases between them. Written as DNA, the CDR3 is TGCGCCAGCAGCTTGGACAGCCCCTACGAGCAGTACGTC. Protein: CASSLDSPYEQYV.

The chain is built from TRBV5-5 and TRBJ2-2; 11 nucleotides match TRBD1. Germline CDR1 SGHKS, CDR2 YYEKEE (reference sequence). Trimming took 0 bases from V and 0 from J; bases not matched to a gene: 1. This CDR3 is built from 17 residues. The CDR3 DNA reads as TGTGCCAGCAGCTTGGGGACAGGGGGCGCGAACACCGGGGAGCTGTTTTTT. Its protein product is CASSLGTGGANTGELFF.

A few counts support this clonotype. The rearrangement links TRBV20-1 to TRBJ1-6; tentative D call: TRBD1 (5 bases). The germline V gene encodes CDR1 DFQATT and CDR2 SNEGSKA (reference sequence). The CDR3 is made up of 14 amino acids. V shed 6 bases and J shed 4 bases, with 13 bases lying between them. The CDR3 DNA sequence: TGCAGTGCCAAACCGGGGGAGTATAATTCACCCCTCCACTTT. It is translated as CSAKPGEYNSPLHF.

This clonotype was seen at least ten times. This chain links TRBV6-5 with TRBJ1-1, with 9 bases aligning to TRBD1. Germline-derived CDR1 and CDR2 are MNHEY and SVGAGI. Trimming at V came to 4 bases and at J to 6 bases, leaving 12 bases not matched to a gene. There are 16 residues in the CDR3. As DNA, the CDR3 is TGTGCCAGCAGTTCCGTCCCGGGACAGGGTCAACCTGAAGCTTTCTTT. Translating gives CASSSVPGQGQPEAFF.

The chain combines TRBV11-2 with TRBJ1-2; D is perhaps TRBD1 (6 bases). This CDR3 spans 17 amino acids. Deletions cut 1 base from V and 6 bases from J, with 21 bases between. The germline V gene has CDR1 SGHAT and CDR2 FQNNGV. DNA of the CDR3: TGTGCCAGCAGCTTAGTAGGTGGATGGACAGAGACGAATGGCTACACCTTC. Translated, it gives CASSLVGGWTETNGYTF. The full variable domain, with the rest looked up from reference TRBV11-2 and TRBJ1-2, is EAGVAQSPRYKIIEKRQSVAFWCNPISGHATLYWYQQILGQGPKLLIQFQNNGVVDDSQLPKDRFSAERLKGVDSTLKIQPAKLEDSAVYLCASSLVGGWTETNGYTFGSGTRLTVV.

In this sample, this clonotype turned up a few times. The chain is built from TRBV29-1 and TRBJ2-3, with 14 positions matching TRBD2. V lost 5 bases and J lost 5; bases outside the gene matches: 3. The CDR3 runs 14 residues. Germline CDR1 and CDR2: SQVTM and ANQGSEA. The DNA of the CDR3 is TGCAGCGTTTCCGGGACTAGCGGGAGAGATACGCAGTATTTT. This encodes CSVSGTSGRDTQYF.

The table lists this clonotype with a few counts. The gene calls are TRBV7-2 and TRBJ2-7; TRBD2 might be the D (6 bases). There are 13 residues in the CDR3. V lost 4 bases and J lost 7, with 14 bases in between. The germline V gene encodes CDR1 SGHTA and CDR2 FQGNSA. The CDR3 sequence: CASSSAGSGEQYF. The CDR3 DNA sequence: TGTGCCAGCAGCTCGGCGGGATCGGGTGAGCAGTACTTC. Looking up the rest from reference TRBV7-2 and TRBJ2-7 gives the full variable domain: GAGVSQSPSNKVTEKGKDVELRCDPISGHTALYWYRQSLGQGLEFLIYFQGNSAPDKSGLPSDRFSAERTGGSVSTLTIQRTQQEDSAVYLCASSSAGSGEQYFGPGTRLTVT.

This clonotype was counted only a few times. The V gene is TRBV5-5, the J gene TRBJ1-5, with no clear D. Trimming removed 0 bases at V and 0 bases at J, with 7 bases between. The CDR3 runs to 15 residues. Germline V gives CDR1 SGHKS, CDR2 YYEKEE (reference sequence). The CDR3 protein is CASSLGQASNQPQHF. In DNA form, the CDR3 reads TGTGCCAGCAGCTTGGGTCAGGCTAGCAATCAGCCCCAGCATTTT.

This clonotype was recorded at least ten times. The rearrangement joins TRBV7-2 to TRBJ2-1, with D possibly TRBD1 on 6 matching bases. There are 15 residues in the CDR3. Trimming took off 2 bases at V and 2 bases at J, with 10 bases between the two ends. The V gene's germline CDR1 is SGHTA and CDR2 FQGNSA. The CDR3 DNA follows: TGTGCCAGCAGCTTACAGGGGCCGACCTACAATGAGCAGTTCTTC. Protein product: CASSLQGPTYNEQFF.

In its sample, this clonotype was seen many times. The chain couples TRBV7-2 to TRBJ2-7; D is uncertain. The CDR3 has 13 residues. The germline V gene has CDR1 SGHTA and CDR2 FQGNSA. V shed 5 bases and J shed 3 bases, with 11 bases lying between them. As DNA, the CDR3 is TGTGCCAGCAGCCTACCGAGAGGCTACGAGCAGTACTTC. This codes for CASSLPRGYEQYF.

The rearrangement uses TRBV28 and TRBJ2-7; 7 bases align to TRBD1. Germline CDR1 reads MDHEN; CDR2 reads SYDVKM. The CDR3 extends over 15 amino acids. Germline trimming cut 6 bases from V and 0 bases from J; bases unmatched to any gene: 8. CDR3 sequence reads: CASRTDRASSYEQYV. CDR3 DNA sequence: TGTGCCAGCAGGACCGACAGGGCCAGCTCCTACGAGCAGTACGTC.

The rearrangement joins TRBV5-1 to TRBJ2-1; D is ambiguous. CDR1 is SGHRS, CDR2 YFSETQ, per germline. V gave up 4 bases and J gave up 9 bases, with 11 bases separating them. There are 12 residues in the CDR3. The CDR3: CASSPAASEQFF. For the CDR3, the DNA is TGCGCCAGCAGCCCCGCAGCCAGTGAGCAGTTCTTC.

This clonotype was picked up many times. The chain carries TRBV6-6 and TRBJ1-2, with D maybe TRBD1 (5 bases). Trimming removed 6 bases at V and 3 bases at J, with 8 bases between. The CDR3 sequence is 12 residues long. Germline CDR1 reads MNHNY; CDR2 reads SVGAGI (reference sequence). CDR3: CASRLGDYGYTF. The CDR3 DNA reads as TGTGCCAGCAGATTGGGGGACTATGGCTACACCTTC.